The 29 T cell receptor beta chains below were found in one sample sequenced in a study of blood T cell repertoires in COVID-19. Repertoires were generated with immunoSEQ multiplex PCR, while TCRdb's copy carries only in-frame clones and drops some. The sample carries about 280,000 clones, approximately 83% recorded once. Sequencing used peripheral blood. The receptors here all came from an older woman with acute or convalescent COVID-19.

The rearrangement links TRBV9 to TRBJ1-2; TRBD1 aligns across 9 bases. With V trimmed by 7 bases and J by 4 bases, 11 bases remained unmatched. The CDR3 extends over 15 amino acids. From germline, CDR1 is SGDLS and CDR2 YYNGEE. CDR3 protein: CASRQGTGLRYGYTF. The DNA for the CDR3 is TGTGCCAGCCGACAAGGGACAGGGCTGCGCTATGGCTACACCTTC. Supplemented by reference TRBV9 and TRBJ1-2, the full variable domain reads DSGVTQTPKHLITATGQRVTLRCSPRSGDLSVYWYQQSLDQGLQFLIQYYNGEERAKGNILERFSAQQFPDLHSELNLSSLELGDSALYFCASRQGTGLRYGYTFGSGTRLTVV.

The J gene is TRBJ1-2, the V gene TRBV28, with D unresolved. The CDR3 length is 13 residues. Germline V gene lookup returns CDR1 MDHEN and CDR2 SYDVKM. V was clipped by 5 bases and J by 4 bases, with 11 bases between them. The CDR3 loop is CASSLGRFYGYTF. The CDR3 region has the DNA TGTGCCAGCAGTCTTGGCCGCTTCTATGGCTACACCTTC.

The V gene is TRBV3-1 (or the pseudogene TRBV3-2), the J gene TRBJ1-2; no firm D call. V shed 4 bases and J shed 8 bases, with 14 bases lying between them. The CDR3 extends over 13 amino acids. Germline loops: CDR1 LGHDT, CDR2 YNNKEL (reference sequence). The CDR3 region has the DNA TGTGCCAGCAGCCTGCACGGGTCGGGGGGCTACACCTTC. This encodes CASSLHGSGGYTF.

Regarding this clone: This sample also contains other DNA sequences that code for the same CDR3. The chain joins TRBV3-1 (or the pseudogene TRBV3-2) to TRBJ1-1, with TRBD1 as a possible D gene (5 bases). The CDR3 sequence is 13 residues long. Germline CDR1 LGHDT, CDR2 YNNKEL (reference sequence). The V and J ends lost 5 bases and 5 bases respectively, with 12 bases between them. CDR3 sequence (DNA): TGTGCCAGCAGCAAATCCCAGGGAACTGAAGCTTTCTTT. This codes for CASSKSQGTEAFF.

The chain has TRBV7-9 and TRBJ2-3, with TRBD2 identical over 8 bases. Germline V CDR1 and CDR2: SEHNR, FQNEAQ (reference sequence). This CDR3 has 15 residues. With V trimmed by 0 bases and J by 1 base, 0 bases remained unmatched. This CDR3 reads CASSLASGGTDTQYF. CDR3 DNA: TGTGCCAGCAGCTTAGCTAGCGGGGGCACAGATACGCAGTATTTT.

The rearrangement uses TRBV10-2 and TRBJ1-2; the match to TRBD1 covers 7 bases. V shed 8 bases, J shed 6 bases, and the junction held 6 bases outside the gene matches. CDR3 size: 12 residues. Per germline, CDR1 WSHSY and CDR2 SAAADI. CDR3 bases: TGCGCCAGCGGAACAGGGGTGAATGGCTACACCTTC. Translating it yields CASGTGVNGYTF.

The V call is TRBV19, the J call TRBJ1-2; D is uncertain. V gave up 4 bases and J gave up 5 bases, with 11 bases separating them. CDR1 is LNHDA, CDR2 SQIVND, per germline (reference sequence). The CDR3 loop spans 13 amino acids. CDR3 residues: CASSNIPPYGYTF. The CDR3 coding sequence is TGTGCCAGTAGTAATATCCCTCCTTATGGCTACACCTTC. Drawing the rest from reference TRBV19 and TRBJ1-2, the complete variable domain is DGGITQSPKYLFRKEGQNVTLSCEQNLNHDAMYWYRQDPGQGLRLIYYSQIVNDFQKGDIAEGYSVSREKKESFPLTVTSAQKNPTAFYLCASSNIPPYGYTFGSGTRLTVV.

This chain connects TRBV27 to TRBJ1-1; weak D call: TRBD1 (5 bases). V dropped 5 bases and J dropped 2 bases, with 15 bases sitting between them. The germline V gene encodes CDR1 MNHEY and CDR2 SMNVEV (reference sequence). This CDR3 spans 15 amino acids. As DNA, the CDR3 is TGTGCCAGCAGTCCCAGCACAGGTCCTAACACTGAAGCTTTCTTT. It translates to CASSPSTGPNTEAFF.

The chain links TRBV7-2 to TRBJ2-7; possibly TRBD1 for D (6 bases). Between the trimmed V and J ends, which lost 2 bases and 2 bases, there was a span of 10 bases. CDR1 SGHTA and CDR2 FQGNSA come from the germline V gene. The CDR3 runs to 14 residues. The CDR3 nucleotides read TGTGCCAGCAGCTTACAGGGGAGAACCTACGAGCAGTACTTC. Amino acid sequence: CASSLQGRTYEQYF.

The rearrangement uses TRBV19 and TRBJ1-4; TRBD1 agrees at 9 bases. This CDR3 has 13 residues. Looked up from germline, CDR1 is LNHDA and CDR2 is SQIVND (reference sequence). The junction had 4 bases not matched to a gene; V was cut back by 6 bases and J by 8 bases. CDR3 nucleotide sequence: TGTGCCAGTAGGCGACAGGGGGAAGAAAAACTGTTTTTT. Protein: CASRRQGEEKLFF.

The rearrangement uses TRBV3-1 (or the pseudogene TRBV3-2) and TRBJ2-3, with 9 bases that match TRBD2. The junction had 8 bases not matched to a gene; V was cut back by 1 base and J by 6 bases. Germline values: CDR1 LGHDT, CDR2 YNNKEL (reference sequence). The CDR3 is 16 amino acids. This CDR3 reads CASSQVPAGGGDTQYF. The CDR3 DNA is TGTGCCAGCAGCCAAGTGCCAGCGGGGGGAGGGGATACGCAGTATTTT.

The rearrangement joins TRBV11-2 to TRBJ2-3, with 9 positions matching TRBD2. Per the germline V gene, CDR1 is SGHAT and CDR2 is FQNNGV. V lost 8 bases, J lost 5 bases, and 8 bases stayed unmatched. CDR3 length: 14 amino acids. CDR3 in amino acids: CASEAGGVKDTQYF. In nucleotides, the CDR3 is TGTGCCAGCGAAGCGGGGGGCGTCAAAGATACGCAGTATTTT.

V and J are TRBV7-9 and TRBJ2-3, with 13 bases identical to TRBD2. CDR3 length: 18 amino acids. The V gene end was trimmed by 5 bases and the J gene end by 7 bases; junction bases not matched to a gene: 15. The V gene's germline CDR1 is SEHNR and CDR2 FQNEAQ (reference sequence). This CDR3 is CASSPSQLTSGGPYTQYF. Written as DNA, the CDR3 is TGTGCCAGCAGCCCCAGTCAATTGACTAGCGGGGGGCCATATACGCAGTATTTT.

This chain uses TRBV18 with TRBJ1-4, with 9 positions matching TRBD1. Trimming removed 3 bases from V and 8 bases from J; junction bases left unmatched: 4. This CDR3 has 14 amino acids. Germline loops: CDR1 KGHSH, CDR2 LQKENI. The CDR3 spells CASSPRQGGEKLFF. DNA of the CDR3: TGTGCCAGCTCACCTCGACAGGGGGGAGAAAAACTGTTTTTT.

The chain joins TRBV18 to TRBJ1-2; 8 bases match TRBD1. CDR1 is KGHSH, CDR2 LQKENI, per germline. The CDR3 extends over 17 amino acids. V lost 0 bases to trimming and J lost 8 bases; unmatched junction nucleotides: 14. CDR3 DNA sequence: TGTGCCAGCTCACCACCCTCCCAGGGGGCATTTTGGTACGGCTACACCTTC. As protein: CASSPPSQGAFWYGYTF. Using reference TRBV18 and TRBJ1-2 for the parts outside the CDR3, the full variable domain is NAGVMQNPRHLVRRRGQEARLRCSPMKGHSHVYWYRQLPEEGLKFMVYLQKENIIDESGMPKERFSAEFPKEGPSILRIQQVVRGDSAAYFCASSPPSQGAFWYGYTFGSGTRLTVV.

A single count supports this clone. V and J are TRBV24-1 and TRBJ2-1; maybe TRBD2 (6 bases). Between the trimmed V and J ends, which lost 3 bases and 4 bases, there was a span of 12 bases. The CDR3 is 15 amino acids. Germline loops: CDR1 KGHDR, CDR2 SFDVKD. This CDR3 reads CATSDAGPGYNEQFF. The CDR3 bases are TGTGCCACCAGTGATGCGGGACCGGGTTACAATGAGCAGTTCTTC.

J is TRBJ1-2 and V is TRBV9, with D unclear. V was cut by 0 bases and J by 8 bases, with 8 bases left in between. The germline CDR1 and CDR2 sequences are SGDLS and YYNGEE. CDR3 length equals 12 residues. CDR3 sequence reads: CASSVETGGYTF. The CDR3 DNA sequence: TGTGCCAGCAGCGTAGAAACGGGGGGCTACACCTTC.

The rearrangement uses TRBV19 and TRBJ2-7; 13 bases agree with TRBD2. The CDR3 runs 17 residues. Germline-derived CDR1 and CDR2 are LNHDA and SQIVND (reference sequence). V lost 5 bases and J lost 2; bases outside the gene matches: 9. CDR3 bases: TGTGCCAGTAGTTCTGGACTAGCGGGGGAACAACCCTACGAGCAGTACTTC. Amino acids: CASSSGLAGEQPYEQYF. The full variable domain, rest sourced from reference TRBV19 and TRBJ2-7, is DGGITQSPKYLFRKEGQNVTLSCEQNLNHDAMYWYRQDPGQGLRLIYYSQIVNDFQKGDIAEGYSVSREKKESFPLTVTSAQKNPTAFYLCASSSGLAGEQPYEQYFGPGTRLTVT.

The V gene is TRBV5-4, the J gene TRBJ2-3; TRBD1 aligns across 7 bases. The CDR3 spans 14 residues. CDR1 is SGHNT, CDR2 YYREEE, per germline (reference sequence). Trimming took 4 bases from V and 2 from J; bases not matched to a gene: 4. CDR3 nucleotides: TGTGCCAGCAGCATGGGACAGATCACAGATACGCAGTATTTT. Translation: CASSMGQITDTQYF.

CDR3 sequence (DNA): TGTGCCAGCAGAAACAGACCGGGACACCCGGAGGCTTTCTTT. Translation: CASRNRPGHPEAFF. This rearrangement joins TRBV6-6 to TRBJ1-1; D is possibly TRBD1 (6 bases). Per germline, CDR1 MNHNY and CDR2 SVGAGI (reference sequence). Trimming removed 6 bases at V and 11 bases at J, with 22 bases between. This CDR3 region has 14 residues.

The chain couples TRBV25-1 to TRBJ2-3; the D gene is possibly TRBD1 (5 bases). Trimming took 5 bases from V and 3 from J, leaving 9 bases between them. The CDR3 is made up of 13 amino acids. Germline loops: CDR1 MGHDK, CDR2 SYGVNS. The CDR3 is CASSLQGTDTQYF. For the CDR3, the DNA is TGTGCCAGCAGTCTGCAGGGAACAGATACGCAGTATTTT.

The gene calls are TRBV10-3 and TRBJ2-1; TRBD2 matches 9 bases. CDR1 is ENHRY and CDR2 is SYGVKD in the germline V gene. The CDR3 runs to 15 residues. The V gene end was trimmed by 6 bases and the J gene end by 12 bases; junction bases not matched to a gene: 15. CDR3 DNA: TGTGCCATCAGCGTCGCTAGCGGGGAAACGTCGGGGCAGTTCTTC. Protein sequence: CAISVASGETSGQFF.

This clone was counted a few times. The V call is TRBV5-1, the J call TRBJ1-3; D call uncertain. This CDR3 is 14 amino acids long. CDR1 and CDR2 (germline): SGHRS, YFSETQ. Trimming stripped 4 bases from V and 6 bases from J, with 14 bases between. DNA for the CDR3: TGCGCCAGCAGCCCTGGCGGGGTAAAAAACACCATATATTTT. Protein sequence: CASSPGGVKNTIYF.

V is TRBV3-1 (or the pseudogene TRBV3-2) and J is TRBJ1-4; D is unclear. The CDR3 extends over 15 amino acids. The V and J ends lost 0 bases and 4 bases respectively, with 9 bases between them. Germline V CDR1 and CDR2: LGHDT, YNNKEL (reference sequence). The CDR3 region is CASSQEPAFNEKLFF. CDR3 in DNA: TGTGCCAGCAGCCAAGAGCCAGCGTTTAATGAAAAACTGTTTTTT.

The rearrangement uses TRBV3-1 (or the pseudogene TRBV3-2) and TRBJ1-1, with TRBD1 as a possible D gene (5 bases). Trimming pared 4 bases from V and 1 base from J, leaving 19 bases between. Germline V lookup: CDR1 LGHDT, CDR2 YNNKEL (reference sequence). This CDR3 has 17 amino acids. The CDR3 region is CASSLVGGRVPNTEAFF. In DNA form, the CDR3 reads TGTGCCAGCAGCCTGGTGGGGGGAAGGGTACCGAACACTGAAGCTTTCTTT.

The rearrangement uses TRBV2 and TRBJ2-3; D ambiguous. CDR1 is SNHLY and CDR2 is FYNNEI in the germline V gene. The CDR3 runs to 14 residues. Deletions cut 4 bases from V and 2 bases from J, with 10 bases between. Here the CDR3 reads CASSAGGFTDTQYF. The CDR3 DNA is TGTGCCAGCAGTGCGGGTGGTTTCACAGATACGCAGTATTTT.

CDR3 sequence reads: CASSSTSGSTGELFF. In nucleotides, the CDR3 is TGTGCCAGCAGTTCTACTAGCGGCTCCACCGGGGAGCTGTTTTTT. This sequence joins TRBV5-4 and TRBJ2-2; 8 nucleotides agree with TRBD2. The trim removed 5 bases at V and 4 bases at J, leaving 7 bases unmatched. This CDR3 has 15 residues. Germline lookup yields CDR1 SGHNT and CDR2 YYREEE (reference sequence).

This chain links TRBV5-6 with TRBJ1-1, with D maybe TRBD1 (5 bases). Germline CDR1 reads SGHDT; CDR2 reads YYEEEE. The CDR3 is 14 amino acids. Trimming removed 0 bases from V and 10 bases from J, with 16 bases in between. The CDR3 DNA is TGTGCCAGCAGCTTGGCCGGGTCAGGGAGGCTAGCTTTCTTT. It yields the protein CASSLAGSGRLAFF.

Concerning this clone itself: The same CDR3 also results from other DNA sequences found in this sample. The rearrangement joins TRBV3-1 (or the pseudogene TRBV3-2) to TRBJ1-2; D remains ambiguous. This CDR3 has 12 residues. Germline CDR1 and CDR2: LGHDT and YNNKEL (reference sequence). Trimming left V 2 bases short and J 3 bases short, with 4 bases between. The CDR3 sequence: CASSQRDYGYTF. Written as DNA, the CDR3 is TGTGCCAGCAGCCAACGGGACTATGGCTACACCTTC.